A single sample is the source of the 3 T cell receptor beta chains below, sequenced in a study of graft-versus-host responses after intestinal transplantation. These receptors have no known antigen. Repertoires were generated with immunoSEQ multiplex PCR, while TCRdb's copy carries only in-frame clones and drops some. The table has about 130,000 clones, around 90% seen once. The starting material was unstimulated CD4+ T cells sorted from spleen or lymph node cells, obtained before intestinal transplant. These receptors were collected from a human donor who received an intestinal transplant.

V usage is TRBV19 and J usage is TRBJ1-3; D call uncertain. V lost 5 bases and J lost 3, with 14 bases in between. In germline, CDR1 is LNHDA, CDR2 SQIVND (reference sequence). The CDR3 totals 15 residues. The CDR3 DNA is TGTGCCAGTAGTCTGGACGCACTGGGTGGAAACACCATATATTTT. Translation: CASSLDALGGNTIYF.

The V gene is TRBV21-1, the J gene TRBJ2-3; TRBD1 reflects the table's D call only, with no check against the DNA. TRBV21-1 is termed a pseudogene. The CDR3 spans 16 residues. CDR3 nucleotides: TGTGCCAGCAGCAAAGGACAGGGCCTGTGGGAAGATACGCAGTATTTT. As protein: CASSKGQGLWEDTQYF.

The chain is built from TRBV10-3 and TRBJ2-5; TRBD2 aligns across 9 bases. The CDR3 consists of 18 residues. Germline CDR1 reads ENHRY; CDR2 reads SYGVKD. V shed 7 bases, J shed 5 bases, and the junction held 20 bases outside the gene matches. CDR3 sequence reads: CAITQEGPGGGAGETQYF. The CDR3 region has the DNA TGTGCCATCACCCAAGAGGGCCCTGGCGGGGGGGCCGGGGAGACCCAGTACTTC.